This T cell receptor beta chain stems from a study of shared clonotypes between healthy human individuals. The protocol was immunoSEQ multiplex PCR, while the TCRdb copy is restricted to in-frame clones and leaves out a portion. The sample contains 600,000 to 750,000 clones, around 90% of which appear only once. The sequencing input was memory CD8+ T cells from PBMCs. This sample's subset: CD45RO+ cells pooled with CCR7-negative TemRA cells. The sequence derives from a man between 18 and 29 years old in good health. Some clones in this sample may be carry-over from other donors' samples.

The CDR3 DNA follows: TGTGCCAGCAGCCAAGATCCCGCTAGCGGGAGCGGAGCCGGGGAGCTGTTTTTT. Amino acids: CASSQDPASGSGAGELFF. J is TRBJ2-2 and V is TRBV4-2; TRBD2 matches at 10 bases. CDR3 length: 18 amino acids. Germline V CDR1 and CDR2: LGHNA, YNFKEQ. Germline trimming cut 0 bases from V and 6 bases from J; bases unmatched to any gene: 10.